This TCR beta chain was documented in a study of T cell responses to AZD1222 COVID-19 vaccine. Study results and limitations: Receipt of two AZD1222 doses was followed by a rise in Spike-specific TCR breadth and depth.

Profiling relied on immunoSEQ multiplex PCR, and the TCRdb table lists in-frame clones only, not all of them. The sample records 150,000 or so clones, roughly nine tenths being singletons. This clone was observed once. Its antigen is not identified. The receptor was isolated from an adult in good health. Material: peripheral blood, obtained on day 0 of AZD1222 vaccination.

The CDR3 protein is CATSDLHGGYNEQFF. As DNA, the CDR3 is TGTGCCACCAGTGATTTGCATGGGGGTTACAATGAGCAGTTCTTC. The V and J genes are TRBV24-1 and TRBJ2-1; D could derive from TRBD1 or TRBD2 (5 bases each). CDR1 and CDR2 (germline): KGHDR, SFDVKD. Trimming took off 0 bases at V and 4 bases at J, with 9 bases between the two ends. The CDR3 length is 15 residues.